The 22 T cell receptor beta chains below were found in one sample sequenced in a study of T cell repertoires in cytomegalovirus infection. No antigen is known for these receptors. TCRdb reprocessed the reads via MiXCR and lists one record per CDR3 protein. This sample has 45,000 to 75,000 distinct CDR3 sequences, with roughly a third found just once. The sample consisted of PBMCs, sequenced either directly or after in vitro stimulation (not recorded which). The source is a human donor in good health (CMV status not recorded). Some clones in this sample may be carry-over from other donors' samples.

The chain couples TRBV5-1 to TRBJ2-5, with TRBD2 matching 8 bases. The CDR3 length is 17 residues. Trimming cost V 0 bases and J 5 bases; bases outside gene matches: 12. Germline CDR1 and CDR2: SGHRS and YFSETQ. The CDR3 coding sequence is TGCGCCAGCAGCTTGGCCGGAAGCGGGAGCAGGTGGGAGACCCAGTACTTC. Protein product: CASSLAGSGSRWETQYF.

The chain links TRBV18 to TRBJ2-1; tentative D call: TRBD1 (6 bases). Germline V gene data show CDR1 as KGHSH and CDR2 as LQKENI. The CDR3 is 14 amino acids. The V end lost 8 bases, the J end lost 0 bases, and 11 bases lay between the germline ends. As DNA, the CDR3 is TGTGCCAGCAAACGGGACAACTCCTACAATGAGCAGTTCTTC. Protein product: CASKRDNSYNEQFF.

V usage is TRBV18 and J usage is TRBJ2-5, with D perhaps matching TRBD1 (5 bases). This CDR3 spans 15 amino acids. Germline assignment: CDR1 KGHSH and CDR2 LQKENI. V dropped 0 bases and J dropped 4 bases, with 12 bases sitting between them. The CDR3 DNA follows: TGTGCCAGCTCACCACCTTCAAGGGGCGGAGAGACCCAGTACTTC. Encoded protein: CASSPPSRGGETQYF.

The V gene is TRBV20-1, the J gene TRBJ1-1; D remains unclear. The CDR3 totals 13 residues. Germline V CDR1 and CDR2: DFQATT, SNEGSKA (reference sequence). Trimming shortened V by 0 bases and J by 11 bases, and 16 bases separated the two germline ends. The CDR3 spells CSARETPTVRAFF. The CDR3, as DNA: TGCAGTGCTAGAGAGACACCCACTGTCCGGGCTTTCTTT.

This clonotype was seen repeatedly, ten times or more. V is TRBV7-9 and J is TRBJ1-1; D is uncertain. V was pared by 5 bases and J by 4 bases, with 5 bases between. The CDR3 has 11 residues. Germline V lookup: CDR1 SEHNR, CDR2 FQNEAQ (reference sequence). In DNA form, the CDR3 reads TGTGCCAGCAGCCGTCGCACTGAAGCTTTCTTT. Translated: CASSRRTEAFF.

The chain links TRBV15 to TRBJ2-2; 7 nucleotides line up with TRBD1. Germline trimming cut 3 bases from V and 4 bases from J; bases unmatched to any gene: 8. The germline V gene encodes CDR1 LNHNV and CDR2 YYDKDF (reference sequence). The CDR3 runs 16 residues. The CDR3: CATSSHRGKSTGELFF. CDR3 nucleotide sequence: TGTGCCACCAGCAGCCACAGGGGAAAGAGCACCGGGGAGCTGTTTTTT.

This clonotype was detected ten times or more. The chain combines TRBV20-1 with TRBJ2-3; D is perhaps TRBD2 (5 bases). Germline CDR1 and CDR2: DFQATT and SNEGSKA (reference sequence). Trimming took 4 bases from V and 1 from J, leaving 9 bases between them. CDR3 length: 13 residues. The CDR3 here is CSAINSGTDTQYF. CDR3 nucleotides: TGCAGTGCTATCAATAGCGGCACAGATACGCAGTATTTT.

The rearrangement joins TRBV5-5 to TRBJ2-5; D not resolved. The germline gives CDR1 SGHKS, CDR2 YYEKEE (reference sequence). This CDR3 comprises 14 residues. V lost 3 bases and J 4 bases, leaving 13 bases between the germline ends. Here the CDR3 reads CASSSRAQGETQYF. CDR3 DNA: TGTGCCAGCAGCTCCCGGGCCCAAGGAGAGACCCAGTACTTC.

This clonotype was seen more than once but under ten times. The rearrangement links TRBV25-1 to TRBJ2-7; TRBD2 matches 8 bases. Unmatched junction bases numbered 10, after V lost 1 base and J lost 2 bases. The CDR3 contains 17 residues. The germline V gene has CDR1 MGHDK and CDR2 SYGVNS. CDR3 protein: CASSEWGGSAGAYEQYF. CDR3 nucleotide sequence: TGTGCCAGCAGTGAATGGGGAGGGTCAGCGGGGGCCTACGAGCAGTACTTC.

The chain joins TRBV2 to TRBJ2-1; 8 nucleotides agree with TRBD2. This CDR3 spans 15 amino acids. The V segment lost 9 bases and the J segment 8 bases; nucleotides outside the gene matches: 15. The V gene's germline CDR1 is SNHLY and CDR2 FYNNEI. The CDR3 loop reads CARRVRGDQNDEQFF. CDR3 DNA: TGTGCCAGACGAGTGCGGGGGGACCAAAACGATGAGCAGTTCTTC.

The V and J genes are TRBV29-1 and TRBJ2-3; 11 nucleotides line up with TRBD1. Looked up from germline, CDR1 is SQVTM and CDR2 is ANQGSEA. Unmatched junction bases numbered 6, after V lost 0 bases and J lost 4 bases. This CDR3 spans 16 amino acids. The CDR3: CSVEDRGQGAPDTQYF. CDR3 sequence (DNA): TGCAGCGTTGAAGATCGAGGACAGGGGGCACCAGATACGCAGTATTTT.

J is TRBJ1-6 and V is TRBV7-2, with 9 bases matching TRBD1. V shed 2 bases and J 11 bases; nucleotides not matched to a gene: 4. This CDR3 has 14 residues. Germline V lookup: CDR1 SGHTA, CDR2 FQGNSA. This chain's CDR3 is CASSLWGQGAPLHF. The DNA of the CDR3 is TGTGCCAGCAGCTTATGGGGACAGGGCGCACCCCTCCACTTT.

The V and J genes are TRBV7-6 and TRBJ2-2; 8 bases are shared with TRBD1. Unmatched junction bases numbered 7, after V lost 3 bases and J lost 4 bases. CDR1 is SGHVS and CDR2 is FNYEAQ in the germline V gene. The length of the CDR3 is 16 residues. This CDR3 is CASSFRGRVGTGELFF. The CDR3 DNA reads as TGTGCCAGCAGCTTCAGGGGGCGTGTTGGCACCGGGGAGCTGTTTTTT.

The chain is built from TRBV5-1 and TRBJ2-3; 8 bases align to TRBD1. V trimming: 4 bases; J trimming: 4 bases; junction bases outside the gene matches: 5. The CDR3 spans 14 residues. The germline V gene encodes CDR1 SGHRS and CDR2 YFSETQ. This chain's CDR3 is CASSTGQGSDTQYF. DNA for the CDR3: TGCGCCAGCAGCACCGGACAGGGTTCAGATACGCAGTATTTT. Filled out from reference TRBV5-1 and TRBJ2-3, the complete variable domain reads KAGVTQTPRYLIKTRGQQVTLSCSPISGHRSVSWYQQTPGQGLQFLFEYFSETQRNKGNFPGRFSGRQFSNSRSEMNVSTLELGDSALYLCASSTGQGSDTQYFGPGTRLTVL.

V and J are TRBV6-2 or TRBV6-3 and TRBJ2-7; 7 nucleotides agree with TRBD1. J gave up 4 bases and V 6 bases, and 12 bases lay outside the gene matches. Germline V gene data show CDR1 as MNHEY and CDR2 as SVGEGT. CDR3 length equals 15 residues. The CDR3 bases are TGTGCCAGCAGCCCCACCGGGACAGCAAATTACGAGCAGTACTTC. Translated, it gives CASSPTGTANYEQYF.

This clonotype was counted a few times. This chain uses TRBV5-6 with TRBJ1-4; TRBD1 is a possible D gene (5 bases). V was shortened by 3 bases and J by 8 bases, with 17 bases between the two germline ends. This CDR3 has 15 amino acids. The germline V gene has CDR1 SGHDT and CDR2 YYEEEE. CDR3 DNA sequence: TGTGCCAGCAGCTCACTTGGACACCCGGGGGAAAAACTGTTTTTT. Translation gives CASSSLGHPGEKLFF.

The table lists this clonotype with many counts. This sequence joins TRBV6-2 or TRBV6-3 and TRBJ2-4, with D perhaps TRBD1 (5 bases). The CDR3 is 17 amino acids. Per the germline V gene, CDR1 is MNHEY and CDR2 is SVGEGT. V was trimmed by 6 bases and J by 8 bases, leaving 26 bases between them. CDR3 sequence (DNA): TGTGCCAGCAGATCATCGACAGACCCCATCCCAATTGACATTCAGTACTTC. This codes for CASRSSTDPIPIDIQYF.

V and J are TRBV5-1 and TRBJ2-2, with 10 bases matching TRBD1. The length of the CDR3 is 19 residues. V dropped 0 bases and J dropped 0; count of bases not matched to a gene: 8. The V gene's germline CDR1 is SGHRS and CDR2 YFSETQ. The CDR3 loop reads CASSLVGQGDLANTGELFF. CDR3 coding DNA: TGCGCCAGCAGCTTGGTAGGACAGGGGGACCTGGCGAACACCGGGGAGCTGTTTTTT.

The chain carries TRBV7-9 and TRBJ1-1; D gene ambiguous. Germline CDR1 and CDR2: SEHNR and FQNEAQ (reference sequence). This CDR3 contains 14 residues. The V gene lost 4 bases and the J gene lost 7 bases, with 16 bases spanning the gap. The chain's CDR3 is CASSYLDPTIEAFF. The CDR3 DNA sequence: TGTGCCAGCAGCTACCTTGACCCAACCATTGAAGCTTTCTTT.

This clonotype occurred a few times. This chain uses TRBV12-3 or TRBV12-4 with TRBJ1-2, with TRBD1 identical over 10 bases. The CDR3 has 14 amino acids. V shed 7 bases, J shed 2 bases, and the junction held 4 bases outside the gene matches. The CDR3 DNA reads TGTGCCAGCAACACGGACAGGGGGAACTATGGCTACACCTTC. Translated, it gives CASNTDRGNYGYTF.

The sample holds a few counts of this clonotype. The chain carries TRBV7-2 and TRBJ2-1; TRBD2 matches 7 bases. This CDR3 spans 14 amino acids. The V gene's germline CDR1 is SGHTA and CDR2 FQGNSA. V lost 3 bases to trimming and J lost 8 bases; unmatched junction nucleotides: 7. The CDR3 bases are TGTGCCAGCAGCTTCCAGGGACTATCGGATGAGCAGTTCTTC. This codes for CASSFQGLSDEQFF.

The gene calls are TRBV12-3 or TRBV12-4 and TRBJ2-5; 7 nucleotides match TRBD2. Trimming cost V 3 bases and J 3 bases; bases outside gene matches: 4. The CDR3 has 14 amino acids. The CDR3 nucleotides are TGTGCCAGCAGTTTTGCCGGGGGGAAAGAGACCCAGTACTTC. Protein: CASSFAGGKETQYF.